Below, 30 T cell receptor beta chains from the same sample are listed, as sequenced in a study of human T cells and chemical hapten exposure. MiXCR, run by TCRdb on the RACE reads, gives a single entry per CDR3 protein. This sample yields approximately 340,000 distinct CDR3 sequences, of which approximately 6.3% are seen a single time; roughly 7.9% belongs to the top ten. Time point noted: patch test 1, 2 weeks after DPC sensitization. Indicated treatment: therapeutic diphenylcyclopropenone sensitization with weekly scalp DPC. This specimen was whole blood, taken in connection with sensitization to the hapten diphenylcyclopropenone (DPC). These receptor sequences come from a woman aged 18 to 35 with alopecia areata. Some clones in this sample may be carry-over from other donors' samples.

This clonotype showed up just a few times. The chain has TRBV13 and TRBJ2-1, with D perhaps given as TRBD1 or TRBD2 (5 bases each). The germline CDR1 and CDR2 sequences are PRHDT and FYEKMQ (reference sequence). CDR3 length equals 13 residues. V was cut by 3 bases and J by 9 bases, with 12 bases left in between. As DNA, the CDR3 is TGTGCCAGCAGCTTGGGGGAAACAAGTGAGCAGTTCTTC. It is translated as CASSLGETSEQFF.

This clonotype was observed a few times. The chain recombines TRBV24-1 with TRBJ2-5, with 10 bases fitting TRBD2. The junction had 5 bases not matched to a gene; V was cut back by 4 bases and J by 4 bases. The length of the CDR3 is 15 residues. The germline CDR1 and CDR2 sequences are KGHDR and SFDVKD. Written as DNA, the CDR3 is TGTGCCACCAGTGACCCAAGGACTAGCGGAGAGACCCAGTACTTC. Protein sequence: CATSDPRTSGETQYF.

CDR3 nucleotides: TGTGCCAGCAGTAACTATATTTCCGGGACGGCTGGAAACACCATATATTTT. The encoded protein is CASSNYISGTAGNTIYF. This chain links TRBV28 with TRBJ1-3; D might be TRBD1 (5 bases). This CDR3 is 17 amino acids long. V lost 5 bases, J lost 2 bases, and 19 bases lay in between. Germline-derived CDR1 and CDR2 are MDHEN and SYDVKM.

This clonotype was observed at least ten times. The chain uses TRBV6-5 and TRBJ2-3; no clear D gene. Trimming left V 5 bases short and J 3 bases short, with 9 bases between. This CDR3 is built from 13 residues. Germline loops: CDR1 MNHEY, CDR2 SVGAGI. CDR3 sequence: CASSQRRTDTQYF. The CDR3 coding sequence is TGTGCCAGCAGTCAGCGTAGAACAGATACGCAGTATTTT.

The table lists this clonotype with many counts. The V and J genes are TRBV2 and TRBJ2-3; 7 nucleotides agree with TRBD2. Trimming at V came to 5 bases and at J to 2 bases, leaving 4 bases not matched to a gene. Germline-derived CDR1 and CDR2 are SNHLY and FYNNEI. This CDR3 spans 14 amino acids. The chain's CDR3 is CASSRLADTDTQYF. CDR3 bases: TGTGCCAGCAGTAGACTAGCAGACACAGATACGCAGTATTTT. Full variable domain (rest looked up from reference TRBV2 and TRBJ2-3): EPEVTQTPSHQVTQMGQEVILRCVPISNHLYFYWYRQILGQKVEFLVSFYNNEISEKSEIFDDQFSVERPDGSNFTLKIRSTKLEDSAMYFCASSRLADTDTQYFGPGTRLTVL.

The V gene is TRBV29-1, the J gene TRBJ1-6; D perhaps matches TRBD1 (6 bases). This CDR3 spans 13 amino acids. Germline values: CDR1 SQVTM, CDR2 ANQGSEA. V lost 4 bases to trimming and J lost 7 bases, with 11 bases between them. The CDR3, as DNA: TGCAGCGTTGCAGGACAGCTCAATTCACCCCTCCACTTT. Residues: CSVAGQLNSPLHF.

This clonotype has a count of ten or more. The J gene is TRBJ1-4, the V gene TRBV6-5, with D hard to call. Germline V gene lookup returns CDR1 MNHEY and CDR2 SVGAGI. The CDR3 loop spans 14 amino acids. Trimming stripped 8 bases from V and 6 bases from J, with 16 bases between. CDR3 protein: CASRKGDWDEKLFF. In DNA form, the CDR3 reads TGTGCCAGCCGGAAGGGAGATTGGGATGAAAAACTGTTTTTT.

This clonotype came up many times. The V call is TRBV6-1, the J call TRBJ2-3, with D possibly matching TRBD2 (7 bases). In germline, CDR1 is MNHNS, CDR2 SASEGT. Trimming removed 4 bases at V and 2 bases at J, with 13 bases between. This CDR3 comprises 15 residues. The CDR3 sequence: CASSGGGGVTDTQYF. As DNA, the CDR3 is TGTGCCAGCAGTGGAGGGGGGGGAGTCACAGATACGCAGTATTTT.

In this sample, this clonotype turned up many times. The V and J genes are TRBV10-3 and TRBJ2-7; D is uncertain. Germline V gene lookup returns CDR1 ENHRY and CDR2 SYGVKD. The CDR3 is made up of 14 amino acids. V was cut by 2 bases and J by 3 bases, with 11 bases left in between. The CDR3: CAISEPERIYEQYF. CDR3 nucleotide sequence: TGTGCCATCAGTGAGCCCGAGAGGATCTACGAGCAGTACTTC.

V and J are TRBV12-3 or TRBV12-4 and TRBJ2-3; D might be TRBD2 (5 bases). The CDR3 totals 17 residues. Trimming stripped 0 bases from V and 1 base from J, with 14 bases between. DNA for the CDR3: TGTGCCAGCAGTTTAGCTCAGAGCGGACTCCGCACAGATACGCAGTATTTT. Translated: CASSLAQSGLRTDTQYF.

In this sample, this clonotype turned up a few times. The chain carries TRBV12-3 or TRBV12-4 and TRBJ1-5; D remains ambiguous. V lost 5 bases and J 5 bases, leaving 13 bases between the germline ends. The CDR3 runs to 14 residues. As DNA, the CDR3 is TGTGCCAGCAGTCCCCAGTCCGGGGATCAGCCCCAGCATTTT. Its protein is CASSPQSGDQPQHF.

This clonotype has a count of ten or more. The chain links TRBV27 to TRBJ1-5; D may be TRBD1 (6 bases). The CDR3 has 12 residues. CDR1 and CDR2 (germline): MNHEY, SMNVEV (reference sequence). Trimming shortened V by 6 bases and J by 6 bases, and 9 bases separated the two germline ends. This CDR3 is CASRETGQPQHF. Written as DNA, the CDR3 is TGTGCCAGCAGGGAGACAGGTCAGCCCCAGCATTTT.

This clonotype was counted ten times or more. The rearrangement joins TRBV12-3 or TRBV12-4 to TRBJ2-3, with D perhaps matching TRBD1 (6 bases). The V gene lost 3 bases and the J gene lost 0 bases, with 13 bases spanning the gap. The CDR3 runs to 16 residues. The CDR3 protein is CASSLALGASTDTQYF. In DNA, the CDR3 is TGTGCCAGCAGTTTGGCATTGGGGGCCAGCACAGATACGCAGTATTTT.

The V and J genes are TRBV7-3 and TRBJ2-2; no definite D call. CDR3 size: 12 residues. Trimming left V 10 bases short and J 8 bases short, with 14 bases between. Germline loops: CDR1 SGHTA, CDR2 FQGTGA. The CDR3 DNA is TGTGCCACCTCAAGGATCCCTGGGGAGCTGTTTTTT. Amino acids: CATSRIPGELFF. Full variable domain (outside the CDR3, taken from reference TRBV7-3 and TRBJ2-2): GAGVSQTPSNKVTEKGKYVELRCDPISGHTALYWYRQSLGQGPEFLIYFQGTGAADDSGLPNDRFFAVRPEGSVSTLKIQRTERGDSAVYLCATSRIPGELFFGEGSRLTVL.

This clonotype was seen repeatedly, ten times or more. The rearrangement joins TRBV12-3 or TRBV12-4 to TRBJ1-4; D may be TRBD1 (6 bases). There are 14 residues in the CDR3. Trimming removed 4 bases from V and 7 bases from J, with 13 bases in between. The DNA of the CDR3 is TGTGCCAGCAGTTCCCAGGGGAGTGGTGAAAAACTGTTTTTT. Its translation: CASSSQGSGEKLFF.

This clonotype was counted at least ten times. The gene calls are TRBV7-2 and TRBJ2-5; D is unresolved. This CDR3 is built from 13 residues. Trimming left V 5 bases short and J 7 bases short, with 14 bases between. Germline V lookup: CDR1 SGHTA, CDR2 FQGNSA. CDR3 in DNA: TGTGCCAGCAGCCCGCCCGGGTCTGGGACCCAGTACTTC. Translated: CASSPPGSGTQYF.

This chain links TRBV5-1 with TRBJ2-7; TRBD1 or TRBD2 may be the D gene (5 bases each). V gave up 2 bases and J gave up 5 bases, with 17 bases separating them. Per the germline V gene, CDR1 is SGHRS and CDR2 is YFSETQ. The CDR3 loop spans 15 amino acids. CDR3 nucleotide sequence: TGCGCCAGCAGCTTACCAGGGAGAGTGGGTGACGAGCAGTACTTC. It encodes CASSLPGRVGDEQYF. Together with reference TRBV5-1 and TRBJ2-7, the CDR3 gives the full variable domain: KAGVTQTPRYLIKTRGQQVTLSCSPISGHRSVSWYQQTPGQGLQFLFEYFSETQRNKGNFPGRFSGRQFSNSRSEMNVSTLELGDSALYLCASSLPGRVGDEQYFGPGTRLTVT.

This clonotype has only a few counts. This chain links TRBV28 with TRBJ1-5, with a possible D match to TRBD1 (6 bases). The CDR3 spans 14 residues. V was clipped by 8 bases and J by 2 bases, with 13 bases between them. Per germline, CDR1 MDHEN and CDR2 SYDVKM. The CDR3 DNA is TGTGCCAGCGGTACAGGGACGGGCAATCAGCCCCAGCATTTT. This encodes CASGTGTGNQPQHF.

Many counts were recorded for this clonotype. In DNA, the CDR3 is TGTGCCAGCAGCTTAGGGGGGACAGGGGTCACAGATACGCAGTATTTT. Amino acids: CASSLGGTGVTDTQYF. V usage is TRBV7-2 and J usage is TRBJ2-3, with 10 bases fitting TRBD1. The CDR3 extends over 16 amino acids. Per germline, CDR1 SGHTA and CDR2 FQGNSA. J was trimmed by 2 bases and V by 1 base; bases with no gene match: 3.

This clonotype was observed at least ten times. J is TRBJ2-3 and V is TRBV27, with 7 bases lining up with TRBD1. Per germline, CDR1 MNHEY and CDR2 SMNVEV (reference sequence). This CDR3 has 14 residues. With V trimmed by 5 bases and J by 4 bases, 6 bases remained unmatched. CDR3 DNA: TGTGCCAGCAGTCCTGGGACAGCCCCAGATACGCAGTATTTT. This sequence encodes CASSPGTAPDTQYF.

This clonotype was detected many times. V usage is TRBV12-3 or TRBV12-4 and J usage is TRBJ1-6; perhaps TRBD1 as D (5 bases). The CDR3 runs 14 residues. V lost 6 bases and J 7 bases, leaving 13 bases between the germline ends. The CDR3, as DNA: TGTGCCAGCAGCCCGGGGGGGGGAAATTCACCCCTCCACTTT. It specifies CASSPGGGNSPLHF.

This clonotype was seen a handful of times. V gene TRBV3-1 combines with J gene TRBJ1-1, with TRBD1 identical over 7 bases. The J segment lost 9 bases and the V segment lost 5 bases, leaving 3 bases of the junction unmatched. Germline V gives CDR1 LGHDT, CDR2 YNNKEL (reference sequence). The CDR3 sequence is 11 residues long. The CDR3 coding sequence is TGTGCCAGCAGCACACAGGGGAAAGCTTTCTTT. Amino acids: CASSTQGKAFF.

This clonotype has a count of ten or more. The gene calls are TRBV20-1 and TRBJ2-7; 11 bases line up with TRBD2. The CDR3 runs to 12 residues. The V gene's germline CDR1 is DFQATT and CDR2 SNEGSKA (reference sequence). In nucleotides, the CDR3 is TGCGGTAGCGGGGGGGGTATCTACGAGCAGTACTTC. It is translated as CGSGGGIYEQYF.

This chain uses TRBV5-4 with TRBJ2-7; the match to TRBD2 covers 11 bases. The germline gives CDR1 SGHNT, CDR2 YYREEE (reference sequence). This CDR3 region has 16 residues. Losses at the gene ends were 3 bases for V and 2 bases for J; bases not matched to a gene: 7. The CDR3: CASSSATSGAPYEQYF. CDR3 bases: TGTGCCAGCAGCTCGGCGACTAGCGGGGCCCCCTACGAGCAGTACTTC.

This clonotype was recorded at least ten times. The V call is TRBV6-2 or TRBV6-3, the J call TRBJ2-2; the D call may be TRBD1 or TRBD2 (5 bases each). Germline lookup yields CDR1 MNHEY and CDR2 SVGEGT. CDR3 length equals 13 residues. Trimming removed 6 bases at V and 4 bases at J, with 9 bases between. As DNA, the CDR3 is TGTGCCAGCAGAGCCGGGACCACCGGGGAGCTGTTTTTT. Translation gives CASRAGTTGELFF.

The rearrangement joins TRBV6-1 to TRBJ1-2; D call uncertain. Trimming stripped 11 bases from V and 5 bases from J, with 12 bases between. The germline CDR1 and CDR2 sequences are MNHNS and SASEGT. The CDR3 consists of 11 residues. The CDR3 bases are TGTGCCGGGAGCGGAAGATATGGCTACACCTTC. It specifies CAGSGRYGYTF.

This clonotype occurred a few times. The chain links TRBV12-3 or TRBV12-4 to TRBJ2-3, with 10 nucleotides matching TRBD2. The CDR3 has 16 amino acids. Unmatched junction bases numbered 10, after V lost 6 bases and J lost 4 bases. In nucleotides, the CDR3 is TGTGCCAGCAGCCTTAAGAGCGGGGGGGCCTCAGATACGCAGTATTTT. As protein: CASSLKSGGASDTQYF.

This clonotype was observed many times. At one of its ends the junction is not consistent with the germline gene, which may arise from a read error. This chain uses TRBV4-3 with TRBJ2-2; 8 bases line up with TRBD1. The CDR3 is 15 amino acids. CDR1 and CDR2 (germline): LGHNA, YSLEER. The CDR3 loop reads CASSQGQGGTGELFF. CDR3 nucleotides: TGTGCTAGCAGCCAAGGACAGGGCGGCACCGGGGAGCTGTTTTTT.

This clonotype was counted a few times. The chain carries TRBV6-5 and TRBJ2-7; TRBD1 matches at 8 bases. Germline V gives CDR1 MNHEY, CDR2 SVGAGI. This CDR3 region has 15 residues. V trimming: 6 bases; J trimming: 1 base; junction bases outside the gene matches: 8. CDR3 protein: CASRLDRGISYEQYF. Written as DNA, the CDR3 is TGTGCCAGCAGACTCGACAGGGGCATTTCCTACGAGCAGTACTTC.

J is TRBJ2-7 and V is TRBV4-2; a possible D gene is TRBD2 (5 bases). Germline V gene data show CDR1 as LGHNA and CDR2 as YNFKEQ. CDR3 length equals 15 residues. V lost 1 base, J lost 0 bases, and 10 bases lay in between. CDR3 nucleotide sequence: TGTGCCAGCAGCCAAGGTCTAGACTACTCCTACGAGCAGTACTTC. As protein: CASSQGLDYSYEQYF.